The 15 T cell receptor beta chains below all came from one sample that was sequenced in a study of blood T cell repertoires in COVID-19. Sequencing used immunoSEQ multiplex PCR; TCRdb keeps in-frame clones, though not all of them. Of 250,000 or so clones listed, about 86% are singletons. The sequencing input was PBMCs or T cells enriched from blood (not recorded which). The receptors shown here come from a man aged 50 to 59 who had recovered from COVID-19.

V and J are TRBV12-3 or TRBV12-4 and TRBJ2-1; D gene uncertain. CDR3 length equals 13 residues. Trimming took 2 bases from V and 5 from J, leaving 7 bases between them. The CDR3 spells CASSLSGDNEQFF. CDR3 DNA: TGTGCCAGCAGTTTATCGGGTGACAATGAGCAGTTCTTC.

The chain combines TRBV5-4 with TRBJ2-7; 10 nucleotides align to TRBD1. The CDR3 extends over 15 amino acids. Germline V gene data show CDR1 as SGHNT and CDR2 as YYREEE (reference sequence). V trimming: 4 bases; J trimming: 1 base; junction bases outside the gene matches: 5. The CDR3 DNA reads TGTGCCAGCAGCACCCGGACAGGGGGATCCTACGAGCAGTACTTC. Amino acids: CASSTRTGGSYEQYF.

CDR3 sequence reads: CASSLEQAEAFF. The CDR3, as DNA: TGTGCCAGCAGCTTAGAACAGGCTGAAGCTTTCTTT. This chain connects TRBV11-3 to TRBJ1-1; D is possibly TRBD1 (5 bases). Germline CDR1 SGHNT, CDR2 YENEEA. V was clipped by 0 bases and J by 6 bases, with 5 bases between them. The CDR3 loop spans 12 amino acids.

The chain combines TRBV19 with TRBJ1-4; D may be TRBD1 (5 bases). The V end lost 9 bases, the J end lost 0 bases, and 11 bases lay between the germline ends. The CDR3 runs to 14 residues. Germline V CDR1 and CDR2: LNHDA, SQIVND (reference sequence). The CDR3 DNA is TGTGCCAGCCGACAGACCACAACTAATGAAAAACTGTTTTTT. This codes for CASRQTTTNEKLFF. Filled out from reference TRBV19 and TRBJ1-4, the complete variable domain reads DGGITQSPKYLFRKEGQNVTLSCEQNLNHDAMYWYRQDPGQGLRLIYYSQIVNDFQKGDIAEGYSVSREKKESFPLTVTSAQKNPTAFYLCASRQTTTNEKLFFGSGTQLSVL.

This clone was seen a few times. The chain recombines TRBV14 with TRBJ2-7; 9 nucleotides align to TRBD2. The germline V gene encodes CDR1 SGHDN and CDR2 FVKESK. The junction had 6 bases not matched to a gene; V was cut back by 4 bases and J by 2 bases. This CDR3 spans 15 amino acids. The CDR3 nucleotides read TGTGCCAGCAGCCCCGCTGGCGGGAGGGCCTACGAGCAGTACTTC. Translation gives CASSPAGGRAYEQYF.

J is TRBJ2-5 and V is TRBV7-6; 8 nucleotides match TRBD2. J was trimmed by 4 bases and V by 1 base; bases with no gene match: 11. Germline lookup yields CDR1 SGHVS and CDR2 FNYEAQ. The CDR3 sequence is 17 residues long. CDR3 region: CASSLVPGGFGRETQYF. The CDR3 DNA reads TGTGCCAGCAGCTTAGTACCGGGGGGGTTTGGTCGAGAGACCCAGTACTTC.

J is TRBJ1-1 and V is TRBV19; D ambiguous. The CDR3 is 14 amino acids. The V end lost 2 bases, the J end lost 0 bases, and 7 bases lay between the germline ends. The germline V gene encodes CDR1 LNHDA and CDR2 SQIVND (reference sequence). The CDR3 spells CASSILRLNTEAFF. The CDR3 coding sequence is TGTGCCAGTAGTATACTACGATTGAACACTGAAGCTTTCTTT.

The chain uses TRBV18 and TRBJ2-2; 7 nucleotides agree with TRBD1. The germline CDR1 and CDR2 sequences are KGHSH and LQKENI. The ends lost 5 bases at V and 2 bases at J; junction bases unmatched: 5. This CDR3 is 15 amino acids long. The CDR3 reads CASSSDRTNTGELFF. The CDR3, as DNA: TGTGCCAGCTCATCGGACAGGACTAACACCGGGGAGCTGTTTTTT.

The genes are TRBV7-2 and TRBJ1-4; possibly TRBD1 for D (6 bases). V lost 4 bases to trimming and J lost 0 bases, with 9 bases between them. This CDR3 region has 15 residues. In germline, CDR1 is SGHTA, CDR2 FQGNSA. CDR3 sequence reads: CASSSYRATNEKLFF. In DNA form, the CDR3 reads TGTGCCAGCAGCTCCTACAGGGCAACTAATGAAAAACTGTTTTTT.

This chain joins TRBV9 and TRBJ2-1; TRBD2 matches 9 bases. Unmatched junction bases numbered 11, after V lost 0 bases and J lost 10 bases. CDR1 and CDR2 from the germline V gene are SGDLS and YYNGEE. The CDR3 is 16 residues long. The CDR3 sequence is CASSVVPLSGSGEQFF. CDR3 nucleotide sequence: TGTGCCAGCAGCGTAGTCCCCCTTAGCGGGAGTGGCGAGCAGTTCTTC.

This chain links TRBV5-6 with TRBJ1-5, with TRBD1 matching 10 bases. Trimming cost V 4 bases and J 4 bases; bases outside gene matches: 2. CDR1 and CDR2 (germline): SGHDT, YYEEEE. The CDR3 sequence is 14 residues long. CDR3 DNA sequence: TGTGCCAGCAGCATGGGACAGGGGAATCAGCCCCAGCATTTT. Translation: CASSMGQGNQPQHF.

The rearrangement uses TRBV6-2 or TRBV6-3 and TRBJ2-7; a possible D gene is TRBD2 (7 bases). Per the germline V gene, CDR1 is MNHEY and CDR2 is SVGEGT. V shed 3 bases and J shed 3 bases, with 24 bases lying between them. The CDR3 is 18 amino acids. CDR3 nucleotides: TGTGCCAGCAGTTATAGATCTAGCAGGGGCACTAGCGTCTACGAGCAGTACTTC. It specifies CASSYRSSRGTSVYEQYF.

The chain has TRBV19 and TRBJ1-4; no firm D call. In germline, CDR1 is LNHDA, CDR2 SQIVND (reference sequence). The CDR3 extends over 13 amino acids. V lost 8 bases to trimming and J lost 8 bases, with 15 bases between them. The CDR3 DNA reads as TGTGCCAGTTACTCGGGTGGTCCCGAAAAACTGTTTTTT. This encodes CASYSGGPEKLFF.

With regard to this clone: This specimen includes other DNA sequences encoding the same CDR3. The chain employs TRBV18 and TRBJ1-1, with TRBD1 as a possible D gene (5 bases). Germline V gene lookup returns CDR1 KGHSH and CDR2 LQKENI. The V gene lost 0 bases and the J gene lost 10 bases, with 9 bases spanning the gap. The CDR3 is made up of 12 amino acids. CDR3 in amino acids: CASSPPAQGAFF. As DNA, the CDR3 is TGTGCCAGCTCACCACCCGCCCAGGGAGCTTTCTTT.

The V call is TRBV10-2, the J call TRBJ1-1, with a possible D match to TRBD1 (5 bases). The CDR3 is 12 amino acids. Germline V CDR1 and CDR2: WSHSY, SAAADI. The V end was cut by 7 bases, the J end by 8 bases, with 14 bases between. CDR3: CASTYGGREAFF. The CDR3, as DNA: TGCGCCAGCACCTACGGGGGGAGGGAAGCTTTCTTT.